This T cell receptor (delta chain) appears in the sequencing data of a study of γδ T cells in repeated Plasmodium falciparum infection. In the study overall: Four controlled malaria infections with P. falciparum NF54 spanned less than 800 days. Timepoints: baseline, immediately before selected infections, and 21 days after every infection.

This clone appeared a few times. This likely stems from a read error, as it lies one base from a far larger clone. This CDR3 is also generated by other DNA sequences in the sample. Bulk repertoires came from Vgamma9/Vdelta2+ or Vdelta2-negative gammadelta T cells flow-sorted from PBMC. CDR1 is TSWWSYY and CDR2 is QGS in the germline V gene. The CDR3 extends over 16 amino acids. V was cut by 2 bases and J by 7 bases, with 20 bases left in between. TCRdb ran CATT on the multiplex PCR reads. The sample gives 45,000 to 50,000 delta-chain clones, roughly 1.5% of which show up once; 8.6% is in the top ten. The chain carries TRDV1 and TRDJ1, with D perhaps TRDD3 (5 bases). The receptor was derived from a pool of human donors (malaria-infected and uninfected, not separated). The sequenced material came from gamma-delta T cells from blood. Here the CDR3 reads CALGEGTGEPSGKLIF. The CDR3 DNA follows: TGTGCTCTTGGGGAAGGAACTGGAGAACCCTCCGGTAAACTCATCTTT.